The clone carrying this TCR beta chain was recorded only once. Its antigen is unidentified. These data originate in a study of T cells in Graves' hyperthyroidism and ophthalmopathy. The study, taken as a whole, reports: Blood also contained most expanded thyroid clonotypes above 0.001.

Template material for amplifying TCR beta CDR3 regions consisted of RNA transcripts. First-round RT-PCR of the TCR CDR3 relied on the HTBI primer set. TCRdb independently ran MiXCR on the multiplex PCR reads; one entry per CDR3 protein. The table lists some 510,000 distinct CDR3 sequences, less than 25% of them singletons, with about 30% in the top ten. The clonotype comes from a man aged 18 to 29 with Graves' hyperthyroidism. The sequencing input was blood.

The CDR3 is CASSPYRFQETQYF. CDR3 nucleotide sequence: TGTGCCAGCAGCCCCTACCGATTCCAAGAGACCCAGTACTTC. This chain links TRBV5-6 with TRBJ2-5; D is uncertain. CDR1 is SGHDT, CDR2 YYEEEE, per germline. V lost 4 bases to trimming and J lost 1 base, with 11 bases between them. The CDR3 is made up of 14 amino acids.